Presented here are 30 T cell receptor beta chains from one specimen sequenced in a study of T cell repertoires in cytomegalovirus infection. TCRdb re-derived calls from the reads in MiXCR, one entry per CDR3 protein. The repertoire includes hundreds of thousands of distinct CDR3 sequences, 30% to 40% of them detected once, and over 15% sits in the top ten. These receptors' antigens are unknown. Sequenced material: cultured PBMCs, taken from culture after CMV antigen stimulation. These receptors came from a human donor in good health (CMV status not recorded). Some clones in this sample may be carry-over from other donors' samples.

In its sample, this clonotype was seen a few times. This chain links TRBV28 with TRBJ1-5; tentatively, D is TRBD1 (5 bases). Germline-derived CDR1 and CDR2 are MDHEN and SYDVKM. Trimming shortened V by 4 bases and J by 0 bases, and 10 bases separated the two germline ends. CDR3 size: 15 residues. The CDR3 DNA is TGTGCCAGCAGTTGGGGACGGAATAGCAATCAGCCCCAGCATTTT. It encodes CASSWGRNSNQPQHF.

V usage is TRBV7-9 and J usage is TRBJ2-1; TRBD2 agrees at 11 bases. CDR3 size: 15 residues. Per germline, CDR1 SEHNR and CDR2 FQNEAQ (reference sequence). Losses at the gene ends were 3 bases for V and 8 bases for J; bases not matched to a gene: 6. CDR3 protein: CASSLLAGGGDEQFF. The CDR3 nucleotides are TGTGCCAGCAGCTTGCTAGCGGGAGGAGGAGATGAGCAGTTCTTC.

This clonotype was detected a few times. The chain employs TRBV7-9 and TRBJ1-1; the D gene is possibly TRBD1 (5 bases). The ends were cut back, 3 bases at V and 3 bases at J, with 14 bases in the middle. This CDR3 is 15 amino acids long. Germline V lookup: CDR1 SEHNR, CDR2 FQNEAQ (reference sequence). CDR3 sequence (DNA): TGTGCCAGCAGCTTTGCAGGGAAAGTATACACTGAAGCTTTCTTT. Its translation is CASSFAGKVYTEAFF.

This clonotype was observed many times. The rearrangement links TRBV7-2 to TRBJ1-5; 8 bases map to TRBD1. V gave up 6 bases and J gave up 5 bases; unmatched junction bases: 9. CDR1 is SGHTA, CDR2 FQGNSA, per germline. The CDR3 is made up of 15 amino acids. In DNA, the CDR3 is TGTGCCAGCAGTTTTACCGGACAGGGACATCAGCCCCAGCATTTT. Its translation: CASSFTGQGHQPQHF.

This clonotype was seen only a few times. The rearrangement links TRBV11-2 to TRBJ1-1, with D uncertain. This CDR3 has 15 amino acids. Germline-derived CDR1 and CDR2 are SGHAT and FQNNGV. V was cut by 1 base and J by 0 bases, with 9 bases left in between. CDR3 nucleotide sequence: TGTGCCAGCAGCTTAGCGTCGCTGCTGAACACTGAAGCTTTCTTT. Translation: CASSLASLLNTEAFF.

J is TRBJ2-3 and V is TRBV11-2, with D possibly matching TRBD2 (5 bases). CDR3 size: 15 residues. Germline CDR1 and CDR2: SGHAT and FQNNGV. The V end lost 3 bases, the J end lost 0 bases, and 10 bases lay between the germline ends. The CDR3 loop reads CASSFGSVSTDTQYF. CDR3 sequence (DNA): TGTGCCAGCAGCTTTGGGAGCGTAAGCACAGATACGCAGTATTTT. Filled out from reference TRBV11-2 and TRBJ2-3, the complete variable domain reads EAGVAQSPRYKIIEKRQSVAFWCNPISGHATLYWYQQILGQGPKLLIQFQNNGVVDDSQLPKDRFSAERLKGVDSTLKIQPAKLEDSAVYLCASSFGSVSTDTQYFGPGTRLTVL.

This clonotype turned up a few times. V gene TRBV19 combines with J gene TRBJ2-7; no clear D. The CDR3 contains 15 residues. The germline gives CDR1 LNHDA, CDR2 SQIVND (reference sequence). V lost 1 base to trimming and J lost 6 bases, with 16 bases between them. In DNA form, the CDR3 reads TGTGCCAGTAGTATAGCAGGACCCCCCTACCGCGAGCAGTACTTC. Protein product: CASSIAGPPYREQYF. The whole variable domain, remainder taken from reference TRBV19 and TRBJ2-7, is DGGITQSPKYLFRKEGQNVTLSCEQNLNHDAMYWYRQDPGQGLRLIYYSQIVNDFQKGDIAEGYSVSREKKESFPLTVTSAQKNPTAFYLCASSIAGPPYREQYFGPGTRLTVT.

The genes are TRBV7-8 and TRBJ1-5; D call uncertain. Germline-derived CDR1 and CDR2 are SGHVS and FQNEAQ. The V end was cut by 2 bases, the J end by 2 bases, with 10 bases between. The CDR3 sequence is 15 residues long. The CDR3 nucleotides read TGTGCCAGCAGCTTAAAGAGAGTCGGCAATCAGCCCCAGCATTTT. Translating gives CASSLKRVGNQPQHF.

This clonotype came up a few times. The CDR3 DNA is TGTGCCAGCAGCTTAAGAACAGGGGATAGCTTGTTCGGAAACACCATATATTTT. Encoded protein: CASSLRTGDSLFGNTIYF. This chain joins TRBV7-8 and TRBJ1-3; 7 bases are a match to TRBD1. This CDR3 region has 18 residues. Germline CDR1 and CDR2: SGHVS and FQNEAQ. The trim removed 2 bases at V and 4 bases at J, leaving 14 bases unmatched.

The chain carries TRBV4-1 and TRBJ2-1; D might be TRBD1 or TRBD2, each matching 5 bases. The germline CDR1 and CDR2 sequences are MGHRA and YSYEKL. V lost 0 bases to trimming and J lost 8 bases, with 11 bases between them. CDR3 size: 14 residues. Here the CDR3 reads CASSQETRGDEQFF. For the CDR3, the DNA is TGCGCCAGCAGCCAAGAAACTAGGGGCGATGAGCAGTTCTTC.

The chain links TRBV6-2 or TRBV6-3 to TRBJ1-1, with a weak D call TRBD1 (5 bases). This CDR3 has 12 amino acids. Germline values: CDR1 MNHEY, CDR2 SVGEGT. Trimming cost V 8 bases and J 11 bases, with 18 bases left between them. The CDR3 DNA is TGTGCCAGCTCGGGGGTTCTCCTCGTGGCTTTCTTT. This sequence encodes CASSGVLLVAFF.

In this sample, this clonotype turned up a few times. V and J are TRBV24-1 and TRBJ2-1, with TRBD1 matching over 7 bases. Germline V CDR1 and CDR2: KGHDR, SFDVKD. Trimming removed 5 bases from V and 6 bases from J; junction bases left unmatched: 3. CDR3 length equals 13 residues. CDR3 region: CATSGRTGNEQFF. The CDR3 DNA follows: TGTGCCACCAGTGGCAGGACAGGCAATGAGCAGTTCTTC.

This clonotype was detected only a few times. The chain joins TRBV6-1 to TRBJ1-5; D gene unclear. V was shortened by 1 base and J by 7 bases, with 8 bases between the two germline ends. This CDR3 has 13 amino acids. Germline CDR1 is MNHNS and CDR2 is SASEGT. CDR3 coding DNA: TGTGCCAGCAGTGAAGAAGGAGGCCAGCCCCAGCATTTT. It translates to CASSEEGGQPQHF.

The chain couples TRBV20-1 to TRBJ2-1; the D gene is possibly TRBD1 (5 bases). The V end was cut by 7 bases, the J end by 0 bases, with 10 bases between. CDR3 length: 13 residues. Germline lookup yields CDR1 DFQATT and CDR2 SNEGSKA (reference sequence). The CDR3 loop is CSVQGSSYNEQFF. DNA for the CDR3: TGCAGTGTGCAGGGTAGCTCCTACAATGAGCAGTTCTTC.

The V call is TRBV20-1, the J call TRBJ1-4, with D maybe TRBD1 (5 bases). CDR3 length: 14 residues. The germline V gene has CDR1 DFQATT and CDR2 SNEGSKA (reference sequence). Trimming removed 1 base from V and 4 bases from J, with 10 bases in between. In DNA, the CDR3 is TGCAGTGCTAGAGGGGGGGGAGGTAATGAAAAACTGTTTTTT. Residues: CSARGGGGNEKLFF.

In nucleotides, the CDR3 is TGTGCCAGTAGTATGGTGGCGGTCAACAATGAGCAGTTCTTC. It encodes CASSMVAVNNEQFF. The V gene is TRBV19, the J gene TRBJ2-1; D remains ambiguous. The germline gives CDR1 LNHDA, CDR2 SQIVND (reference sequence). The ends were cut back, 3 bases at V and 5 bases at J, with 11 bases in the middle. The CDR3 covers 14 residues.

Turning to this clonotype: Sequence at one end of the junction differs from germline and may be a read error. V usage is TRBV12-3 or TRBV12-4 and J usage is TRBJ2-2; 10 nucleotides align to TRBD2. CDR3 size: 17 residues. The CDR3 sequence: CANSSGLAAANTGELFF. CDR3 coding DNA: TGTGCCAACAGTTCAGGACTAGCGGCAGCGAACACCGGGGAGCTGTTTTTT.

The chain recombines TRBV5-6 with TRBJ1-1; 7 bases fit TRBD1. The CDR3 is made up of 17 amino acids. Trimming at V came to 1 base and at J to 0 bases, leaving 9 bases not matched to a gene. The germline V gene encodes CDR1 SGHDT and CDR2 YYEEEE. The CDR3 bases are TGTGCCAGCAGCTTGCCCTCACAGGGGAACCTGAACACTGAAGCTTTCTTT. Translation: CASSLPSQGNLNTEAFF.

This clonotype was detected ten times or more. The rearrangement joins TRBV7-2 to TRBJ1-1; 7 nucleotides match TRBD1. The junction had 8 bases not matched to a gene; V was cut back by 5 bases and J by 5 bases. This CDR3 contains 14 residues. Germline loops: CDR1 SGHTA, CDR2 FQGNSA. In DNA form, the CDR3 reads TGTGCCAGCAGCCTACTGACAGGGAGGACTGAAGCTTTCTTT. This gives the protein CASSLLTGRTEAFF.

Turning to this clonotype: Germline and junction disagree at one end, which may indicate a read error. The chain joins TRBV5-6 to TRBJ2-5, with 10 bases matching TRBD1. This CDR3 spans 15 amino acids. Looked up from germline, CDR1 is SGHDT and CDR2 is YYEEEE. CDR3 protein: CTSSLPGQGLETQYF. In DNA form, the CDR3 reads TGTACCAGCAGCTTGCCGGGACAGGGGCTTGAGACCCAGTACTTC.

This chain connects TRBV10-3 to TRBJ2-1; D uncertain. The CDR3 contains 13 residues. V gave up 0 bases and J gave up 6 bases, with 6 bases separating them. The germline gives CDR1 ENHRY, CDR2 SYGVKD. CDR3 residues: CAISESSLNEQFF. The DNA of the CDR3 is TGTGCCATCAGTGAGTCCTCACTCAATGAGCAGTTCTTC.

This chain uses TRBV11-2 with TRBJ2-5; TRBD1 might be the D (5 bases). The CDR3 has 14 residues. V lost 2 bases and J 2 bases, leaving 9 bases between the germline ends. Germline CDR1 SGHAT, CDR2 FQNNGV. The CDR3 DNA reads TGTGCCAGCAGCTTACAAGCAGGGCAAGAGACCCAGTACTTC. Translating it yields CASSLQAGQETQYF.

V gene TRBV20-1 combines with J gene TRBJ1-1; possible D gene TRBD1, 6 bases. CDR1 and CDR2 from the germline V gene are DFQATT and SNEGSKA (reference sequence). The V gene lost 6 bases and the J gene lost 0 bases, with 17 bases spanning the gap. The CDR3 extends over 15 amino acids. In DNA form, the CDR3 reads TGCAGTGCCCGCCGGGACAACTTCATGAACACTGAAGCTTTCTTT. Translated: CSARRDNFMNTEAFF.

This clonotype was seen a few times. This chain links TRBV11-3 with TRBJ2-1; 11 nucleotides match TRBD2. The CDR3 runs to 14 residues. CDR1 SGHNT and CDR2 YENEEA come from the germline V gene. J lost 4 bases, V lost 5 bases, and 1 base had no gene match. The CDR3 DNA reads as TGTGCCAGCAGCGCTAGCGGGGGGTACAATGAGCAGTTCTTC. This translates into CASSASGGYNEQFF.

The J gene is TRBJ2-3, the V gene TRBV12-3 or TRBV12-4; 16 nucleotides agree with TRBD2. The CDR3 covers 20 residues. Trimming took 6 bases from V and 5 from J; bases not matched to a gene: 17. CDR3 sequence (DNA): TGTGCCAGCAGCTTTACGGGACGGGGGACTAGCGGGAGGGCCAAAGATACGCAGTATTTT. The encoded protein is CASSFTGRGTSGRAKDTQYF.

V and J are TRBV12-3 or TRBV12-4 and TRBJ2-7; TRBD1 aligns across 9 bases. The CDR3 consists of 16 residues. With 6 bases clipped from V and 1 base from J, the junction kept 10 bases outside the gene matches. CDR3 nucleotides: TGTGCCAGCAGCTCAACCTCCGGGACAGGGTCCTACGAGCAGTACTTC. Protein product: CASSSTSGTGSYEQYF.

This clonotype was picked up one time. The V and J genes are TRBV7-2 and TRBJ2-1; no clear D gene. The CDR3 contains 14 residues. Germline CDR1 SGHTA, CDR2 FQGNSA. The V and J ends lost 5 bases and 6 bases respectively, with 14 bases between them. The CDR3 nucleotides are TGTGCCAGCAGCCCCGGGCCTCAGATCAATGAGCAGTTCTTC. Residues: CASSPGPQINEQFF.

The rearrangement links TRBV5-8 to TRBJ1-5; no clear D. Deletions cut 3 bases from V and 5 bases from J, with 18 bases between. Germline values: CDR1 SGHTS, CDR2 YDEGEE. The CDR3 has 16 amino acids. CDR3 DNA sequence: TGTGCCAGCAGCTGGATGACTCTCGGGTGGCATCAGCCCCAGCATTTT. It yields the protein CASSWMTLGWHQPQHF.

The DNA for the CDR3 is TGTGCCAGCAGCAGCAACTCCGGGACAGGGGTTTACAATGAGCAGTTCTTC. Its translation: CASSSNSGTGVYNEQFF. The V and J genes are TRBV7-8 and TRBJ2-1; 10 positions match TRBD1. The germline V gene has CDR1 SGHVS and CDR2 FQNEAQ. The CDR3 spans 17 residues. Trimming removed 5 bases from V and 4 bases from J; junction bases left unmatched: 11.

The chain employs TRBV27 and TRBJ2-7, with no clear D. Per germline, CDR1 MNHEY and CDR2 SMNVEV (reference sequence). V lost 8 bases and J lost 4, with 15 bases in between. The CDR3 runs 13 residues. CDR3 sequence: CASGVASNYEQYF. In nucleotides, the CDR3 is TGTGCCAGCGGGGTGGCAAGTAATTACGAGCAGTACTTC.